Given below is one T cell receptor (beta chain) in context. This record comes from a study of blood T cell repertoires in COVID-19. Looking at the study overall: Collection of acute and convalescent COVID-19 samples took place in the United States, Italy and Spain. PBMCs, B-cell-depleted T cells, or T cells were the source of the cDNA or gDNA that made up the material.

The CDR3 length is 13 residues. The junction had 7 bases not matched to a gene; V was cut back by 8 bases and J by 5 bases. The germline CDR1 and CDR2 sequences are MNHEY and SVGAGI. How the authors handled the data: Cell counts per sample came from amplifying reference gene primers. Sequencing used immunoSEQ multiplex PCR; TCRdb keeps in-frame clones, though not all of them. V, J and clone size derive from that table, while D and trimming were established from the DNA sequence. Here the sample spans approximately 300,000 clones, over 75% being singletons. The chain links TRBV6-5 to TRBJ2-3, with TRBD2 matching over 7 bases. This clonotype was obtained from a human donor with COVID-19, enrolled during active disease. The donor label of this sample is uncertain. The sample comprised peripheral blood. The CDR3 sequence is CASHPGGGDTQYF. In nucleotides, the CDR3 is TGTGCCAGCCATCCGGGGGGTGGAGATACGCAGTATTTT.